This T cell receptor beta chain was recorded in a study of control samples from healthy donors and cancer patients. This table comes from immunoSEQ multiplex PCR, and its TCRdb copy is limited to in-frame clones, with some not included. Of about 180,000 clones listed, 90% are singletons. Per germline, CDR1 ENHRY and CDR2 SYGVKD. The CDR3 extends over 12 amino acids. Trimming pared 6 bases from V and 7 bases from J, leaving 12 bases between. The sample taken for sequencing was blood. This clonotype was sampled from a woman aged 50 to 65 in good health. This sequence joins TRBV10-3 and TRBJ1-2, with D possibly TRBD1 on 5 matching bases. The CDR3 spells CAIRVGGGGYTF. DNA for the CDR3: TGTGCCATCAGGGTCGGGGGTGGTGGCTACACCTTC.